This T cell receptor beta chain is drawn from a study of a mutant IDH1 vaccine in newly diagnosed glioma. This sample's time point: week 35, safety follow-up. Every single dose of the vaccine, 300 ug of mutant IDH1 20-mer peptide, came with topical imiquimod. Vaccination of patients was performed eight times, in weeks 1, 3, 5, 7, 11, 15, 19 and 23. Sequencing was performed with immunoSEQ multiplex PCR; in TCRdb, only in-frame clones are kept and a portion is missing. In the table there are about 60,000 clones, 80% to 90% of which are singletons. Remarks on this clone: As yet, its antigen is unknown.

The V segment lost 3 bases and the J segment 10 bases; nucleotides outside the gene matches: 7. This CDR3 is 13 amino acids long. Germline V gene sequence: CDR1 SGHRS, CDR2 YFSETQ. The sample here was PBMCs, taken from a glioma patient whose treatment included an IDH1 peptide vaccine. The chain joins TRBV5-1 to TRBJ2-1; 7 bases line up with TRBD2. The TCR sequence derives from a man aged 40-50 years with glioma. CDR3 protein: CASSSGAGLEQFF. CDR3 in DNA: TGCGCCAGCAGCTCAGGAGCGGGACTGGAGCAGTTCTTC.